Sequencing of this TCR beta chain was carried out in a study of PD-1 blockade in classical Hodgkin lymphoma. Study at large: Every 2 weeks, patients got 3 mg/kg intravenous nivolumab. General study points: Complete responders' diversity at baseline resembled that of newly diagnosed patients. While CD8+ TCR diversity did not rise significantly by C4D1, CD4+ TCR diversity did. Patients starting nivolumab less than 1 year after ASCT had lower diversity and were excluded from later analyses.

Noted time point: cycle 4 day 1 (C4D1), after around six weeks of nivolumab. Relapse after autologous stem cell transplantation occurred in every patient, and brentuximab vedotin exposure varied. Clones were read by immunoSEQ multiplex PCR, and TCRdb kept only the in-frame ones, dropping some. Here the sample spans 50,000 to 65,000 clones, about 85% being singletons. CDR3 length equals 12 residues. CDR1 SGHRS and CDR2 YFSETQ come from the germline V gene. The J segment lost 9 bases and the V segment lost 3 bases, leaving 2 bases of the junction unmatched. As for this clone: Its target is unknown.

The rearrangement uses TRBV5-1 and TRBJ2-4, with TRBD1 matching 8 bases. This specimen consisted of peripheral blood mononuclear cells (PBMCs), obtained before the fourth cycle of nivolumab. The sequence was collected from a human donor with classical Hodgkin lymphoma. CDR3 sequence: CASSSDRAIQYF. Written as DNA, the CDR3 is TGCGCCAGCAGCTCGGACAGGGCCATTCAGTACTTC.